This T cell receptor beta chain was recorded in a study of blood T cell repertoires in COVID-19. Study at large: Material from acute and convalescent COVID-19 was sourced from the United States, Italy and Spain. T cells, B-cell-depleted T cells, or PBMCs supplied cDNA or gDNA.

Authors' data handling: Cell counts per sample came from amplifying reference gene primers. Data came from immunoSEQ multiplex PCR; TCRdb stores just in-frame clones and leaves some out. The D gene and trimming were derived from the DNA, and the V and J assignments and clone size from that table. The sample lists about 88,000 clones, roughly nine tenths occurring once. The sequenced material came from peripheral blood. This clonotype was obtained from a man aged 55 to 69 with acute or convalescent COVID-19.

As DNA, the CDR3 is TGTGCCAGCAGCTTAGCGCAGTCTAGCGGGAGGGCGAGAGAGACCCAGTACTTC. It codes for CASSLAQSSGRARETQYF. The chain uses TRBV7-9 and TRBJ2-5; 12 bases map to TRBD2. Germline CDR1 is SEHNR and CDR2 is FQNEAQ (reference sequence). This CDR3 comprises 18 residues. With V trimmed by 0 bases and J by 4 bases, 9 bases remained unmatched.